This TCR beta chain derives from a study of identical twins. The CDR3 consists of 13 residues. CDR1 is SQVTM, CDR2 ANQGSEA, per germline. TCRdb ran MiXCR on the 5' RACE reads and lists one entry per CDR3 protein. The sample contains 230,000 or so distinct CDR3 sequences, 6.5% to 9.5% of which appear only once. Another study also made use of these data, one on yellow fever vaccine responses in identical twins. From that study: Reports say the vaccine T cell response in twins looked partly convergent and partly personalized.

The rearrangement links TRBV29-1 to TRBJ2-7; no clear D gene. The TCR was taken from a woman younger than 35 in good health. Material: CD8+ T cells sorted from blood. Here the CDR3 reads CSVMSPISYEQYF. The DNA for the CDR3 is TGCAGTGTGATGTCCCCCATCTCCTACGAGCAGTACTTC.